This T cell receptor beta chain appears in the sequencing data of a study of Siglec-9 on CD8 T cells in melanoma. V shed 4 bases and J 4 bases; nucleotides not matched to a gene: 6. Germline assignment: CDR1 MDHEN and CDR2 SYDVKM. This CDR3 has 15 residues. This clone has just one count. Assay used: immunoSEQ multiplex PCR; TCRdb lists only in-frame clones, some missing. The table has approximately 39,000 clones, around 82% seen once. V is TRBV28 and J is TRBJ1-1; 10 bases agree with TRBD1. This TCR came from a human donor in good health. Material for sequencing was Siglec-9- CD8+ T cells sorted from blood. CDR3 amino acids: CASSSRTGGTTEAFF. CDR3 sequence (DNA): TGTGCCAGCAGTTCCCGGACAGGGGGAACCACTGAAGCTTTCTTT.